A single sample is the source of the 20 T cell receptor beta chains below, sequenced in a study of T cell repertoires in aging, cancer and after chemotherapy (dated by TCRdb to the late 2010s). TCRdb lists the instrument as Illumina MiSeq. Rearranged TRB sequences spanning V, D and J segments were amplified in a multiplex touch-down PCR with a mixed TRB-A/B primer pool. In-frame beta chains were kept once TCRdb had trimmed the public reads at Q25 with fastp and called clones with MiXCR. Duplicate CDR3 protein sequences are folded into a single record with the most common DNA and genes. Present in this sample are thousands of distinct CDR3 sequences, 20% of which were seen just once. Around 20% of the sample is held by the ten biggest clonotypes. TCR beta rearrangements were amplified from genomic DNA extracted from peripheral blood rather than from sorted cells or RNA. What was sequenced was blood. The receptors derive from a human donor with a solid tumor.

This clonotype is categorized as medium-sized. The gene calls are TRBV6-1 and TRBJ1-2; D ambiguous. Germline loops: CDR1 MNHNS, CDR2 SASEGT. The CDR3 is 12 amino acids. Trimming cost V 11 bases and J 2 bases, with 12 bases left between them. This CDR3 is CAGLEGNYGYTF. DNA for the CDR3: TGTGCCGGACTGGAAGGGAACTATGGCTACACCTTC.

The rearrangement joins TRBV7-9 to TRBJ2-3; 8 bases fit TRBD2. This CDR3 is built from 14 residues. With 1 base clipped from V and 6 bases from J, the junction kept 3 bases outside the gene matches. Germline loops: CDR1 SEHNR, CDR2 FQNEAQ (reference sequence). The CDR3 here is CASSLGAGVDTQYF. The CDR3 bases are TGTGCCAGCAGCTTAGGAGCGGGAGTTGATACGCAGTATTTT.

CDR3 loop: CATSDWPGEGEETQYF. Written as DNA, the CDR3 is TGTGCCACCAGTGATTGGCCAGGTGAAGGAGAAGAGACCCAGTACTTC. The gene calls are TRBV24-1 and TRBJ2-5; D not resolved. CDR1 is KGHDR and CDR2 is SFDVKD in the germline V gene. Trimming cost V 2 bases and J 3 bases, with 15 bases left between them. The CDR3 extends over 16 amino acids.

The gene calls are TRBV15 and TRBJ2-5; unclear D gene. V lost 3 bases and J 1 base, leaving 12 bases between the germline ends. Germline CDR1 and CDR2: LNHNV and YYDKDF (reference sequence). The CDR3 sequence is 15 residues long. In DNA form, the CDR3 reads TGTGCCACCAGCAGTGGGCCCGGGTTCCAAGAGACCCAGTACTTC. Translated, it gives CATSSGPGFQETQYF.

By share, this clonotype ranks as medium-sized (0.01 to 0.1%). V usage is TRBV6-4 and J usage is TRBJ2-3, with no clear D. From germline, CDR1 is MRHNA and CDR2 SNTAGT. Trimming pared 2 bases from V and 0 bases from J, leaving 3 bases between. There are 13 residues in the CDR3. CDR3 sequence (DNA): TGTGCCAGCAGTGACGGGAGCACAGATACGCAGTATTTT. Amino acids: CASSDGSTDTQYF.

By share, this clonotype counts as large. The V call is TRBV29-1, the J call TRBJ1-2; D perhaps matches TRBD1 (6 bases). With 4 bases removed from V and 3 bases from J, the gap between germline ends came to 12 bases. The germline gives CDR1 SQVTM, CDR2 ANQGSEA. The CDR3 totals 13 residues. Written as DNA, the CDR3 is TGCAGCGTTGCATACAGGGACGACTATGGCTACACCTTC. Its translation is CSVAYRDDYGYTF.

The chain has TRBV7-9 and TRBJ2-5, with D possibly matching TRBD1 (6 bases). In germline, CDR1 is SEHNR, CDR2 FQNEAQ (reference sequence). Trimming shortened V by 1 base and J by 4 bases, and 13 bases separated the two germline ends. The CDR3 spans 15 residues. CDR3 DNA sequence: TGTGCCAGCAGCTTAGGGCTCATGGGGGCAGAGACCCAGTACTTC. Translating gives CASSLGLMGAETQYF. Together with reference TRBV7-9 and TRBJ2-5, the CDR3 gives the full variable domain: DTGVSQNPRHKITKRGQNVTFRCDPISEHNRLYWYRQTLGQGPEFLTYFQNEAQLEKSRLLSDRFSAERPKGSFSTLEIQRTEQGDSAMYLCASSLGLMGAETQYFGPGTRLLVL.

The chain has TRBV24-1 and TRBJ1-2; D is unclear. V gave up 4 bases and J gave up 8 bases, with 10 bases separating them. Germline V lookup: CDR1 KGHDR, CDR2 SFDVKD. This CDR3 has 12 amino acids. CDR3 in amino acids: CATSDPGGGYTF. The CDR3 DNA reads TGTGCCACCAGTGACCCAGGCGGCGGCTACACCTTC.

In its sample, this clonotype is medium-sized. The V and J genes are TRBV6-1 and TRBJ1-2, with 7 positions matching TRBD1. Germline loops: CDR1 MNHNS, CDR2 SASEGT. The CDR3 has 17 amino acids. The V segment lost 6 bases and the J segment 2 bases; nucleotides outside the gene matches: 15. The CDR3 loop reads CASRRSSWDSNNYGYTF. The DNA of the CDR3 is TGTGCCAGCAGACGTTCCTCCTGGGACAGTAACAACTATGGCTACACCTTC.

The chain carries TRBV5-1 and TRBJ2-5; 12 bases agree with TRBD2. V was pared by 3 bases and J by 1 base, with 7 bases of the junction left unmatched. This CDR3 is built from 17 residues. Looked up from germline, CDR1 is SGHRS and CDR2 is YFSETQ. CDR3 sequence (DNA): TGCGCCAGCAGCTCCCGCAAGACTAGCGGGGGCCAAGAGACCCAGTACTTC. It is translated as CASSSRKTSGGQETQYF.

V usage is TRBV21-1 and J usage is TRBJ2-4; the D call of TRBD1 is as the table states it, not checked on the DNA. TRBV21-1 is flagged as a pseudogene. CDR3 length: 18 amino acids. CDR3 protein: CASSIQAGTGGLENIQYF. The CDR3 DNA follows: TGTGCCAGCAGCATCCAAGCCGGGACAGGGGGTCTTGAAAACATTCAGTACTTC.

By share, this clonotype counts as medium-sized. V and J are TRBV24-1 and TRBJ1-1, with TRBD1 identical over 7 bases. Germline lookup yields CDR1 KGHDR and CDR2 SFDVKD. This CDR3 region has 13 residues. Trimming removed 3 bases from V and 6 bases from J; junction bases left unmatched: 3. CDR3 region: CATSDPDRPEAFF. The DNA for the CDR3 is TGTGCCACCAGTGATCCGGACAGGCCTGAAGCTTTCTTT.

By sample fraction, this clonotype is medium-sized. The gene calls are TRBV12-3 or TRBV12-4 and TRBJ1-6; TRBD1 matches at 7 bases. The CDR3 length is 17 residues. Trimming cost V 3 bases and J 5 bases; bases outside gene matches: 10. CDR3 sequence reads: CASSFYLTGTDNSPLHF. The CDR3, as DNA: TGTGCCAGCAGTTTTTACTTGACCGGGACAGATAATTCACCCCTCCACTTT.

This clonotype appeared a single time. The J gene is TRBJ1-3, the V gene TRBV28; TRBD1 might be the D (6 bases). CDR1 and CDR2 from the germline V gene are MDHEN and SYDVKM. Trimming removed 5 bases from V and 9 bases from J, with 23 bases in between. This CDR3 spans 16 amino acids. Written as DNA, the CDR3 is TGTGCCAGCAGTCTCCCGCAGGGGCTCTGGACCCCCACCATATATTTT. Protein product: CASSLPQGLWTPTIYF.

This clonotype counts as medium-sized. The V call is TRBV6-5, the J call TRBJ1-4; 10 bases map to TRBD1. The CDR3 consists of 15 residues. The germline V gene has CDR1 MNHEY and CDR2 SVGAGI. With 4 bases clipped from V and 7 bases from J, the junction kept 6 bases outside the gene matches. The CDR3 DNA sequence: TGTGCCAGCAGTTCCCTCCGGGACAGGGGTGAAAAACTGTTTTTT. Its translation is CASSSLRDRGEKLFF.

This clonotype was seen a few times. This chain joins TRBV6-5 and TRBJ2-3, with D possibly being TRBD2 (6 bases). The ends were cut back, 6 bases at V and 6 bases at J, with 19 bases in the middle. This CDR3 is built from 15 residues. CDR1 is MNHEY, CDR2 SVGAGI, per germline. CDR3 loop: CASSQTRARSDTQYF. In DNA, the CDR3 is TGTGCCAGCAGCCAGACTAGGGCCAGATCCGATACGCAGTATTTT.

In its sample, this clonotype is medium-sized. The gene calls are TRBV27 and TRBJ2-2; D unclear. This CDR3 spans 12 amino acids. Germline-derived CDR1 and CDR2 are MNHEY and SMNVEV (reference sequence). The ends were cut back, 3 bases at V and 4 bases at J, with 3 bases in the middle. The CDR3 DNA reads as TGTGCCAGCAGTTTGGCCACCGGGGAGCTGTTTTTT. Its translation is CASSLATGELFF.

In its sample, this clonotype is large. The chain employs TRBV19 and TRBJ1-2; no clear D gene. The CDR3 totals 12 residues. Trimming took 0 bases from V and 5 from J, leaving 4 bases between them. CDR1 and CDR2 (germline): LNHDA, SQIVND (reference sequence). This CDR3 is CASSIEGYGYTF. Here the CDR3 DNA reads TGTGCCAGTAGTATAGAGGGGTATGGCTACACCTTC.

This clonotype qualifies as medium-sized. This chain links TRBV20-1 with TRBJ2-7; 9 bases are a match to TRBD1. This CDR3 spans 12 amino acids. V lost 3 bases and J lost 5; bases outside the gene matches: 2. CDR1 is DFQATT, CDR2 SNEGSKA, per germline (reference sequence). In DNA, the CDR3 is TGCAGTGCTAGCACAGGGGGCCACGAGCAGTACTTC. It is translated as CSASTGGHEQYF.

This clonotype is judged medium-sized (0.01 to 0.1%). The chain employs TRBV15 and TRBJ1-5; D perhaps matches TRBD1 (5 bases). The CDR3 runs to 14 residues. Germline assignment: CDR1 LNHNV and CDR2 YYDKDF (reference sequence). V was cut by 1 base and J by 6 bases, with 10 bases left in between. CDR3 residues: CATSRGVGAQPQHF. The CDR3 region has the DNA TGTGCCACCAGCAGAGGGGTAGGGGCTCAGCCCCAGCATTTT.